The 11 T cell receptor beta chains presented below share a single source sample, sequenced in a study of cytotoxic CD8 clonotypes in ibrutinib-treated CLL. TCRdb's copy holds only in-frame clones and misses some; the assay was immunoSEQ multiplex PCR. Of 100,000 to 150,000 clones listed, approximately 85% are singletons. The sequencing here drew on PBMCs, taken after 24 months of ibrutinib treatment. These receptors were obtained from a human donor with chronic lymphocytic leukemia.

The V and J genes are TRBV18 and TRBJ2-7; 9 positions match TRBD1. Germline assignment: CDR1 KGHSH and CDR2 LQKENI. V lost 3 bases and J lost 3; bases outside the gene matches: 6. The CDR3 has 15 amino acids. Here the CDR3 DNA reads TGTGCCAGCTCACCCTACCCGGACAGGGGCTACGAGCAGTACTTC. Translation gives CASSPYPDRGYEQYF.

This chain joins TRBV5-1 and TRBJ2-7; 10 bases map to TRBD1. CDR1 and CDR2 (germline): SGHRS, YFSETQ. The V gene end was trimmed by 0 bases and the J gene end by 6 bases; junction bases not matched to a gene: 6. CDR3 size: 15 residues. CDR3 bases: TGCGCCAGCAGCTTGGTTTTCGGACAGGGGGGCGAGCAGTACTTC. It codes for CASSLVFGQGGEQYF.

The genes are TRBV5-1 and TRBJ1-1; a possible D gene is TRBD1 (6 bases). The CDR3 is 15 amino acids. The V and J ends lost 0 bases and 4 bases respectively, with 13 bases between them. Germline CDR1 and CDR2: SGHRS and YFSETQ. The CDR3 loop is CASSLAEGGGTEAFF. CDR3 coding DNA: TGCGCCAGCAGCTTGGCCGAAGGGGGAGGCACTGAAGCTTTCTTT.

The chain is built from TRBV28 and TRBJ2-1, with D tentatively TRBD1 (5 bases). Trimming took 4 bases from V and 6 from J, leaving 16 bases between them. CDR1 is MDHEN, CDR2 SYDVKM, per germline. The CDR3 sequence is 15 residues long. CDR3 loop: CASSSPVRVSNEQFF. Written as DNA, the CDR3 is TGTGCCAGCAGTTCCCCGGTCAGGGTCAGCAATGAGCAGTTCTTC. Using reference TRBV28 and TRBJ2-1 for the parts outside the CDR3, the full variable domain is DVKVTQSSRYLVKRTGEKVFLECVQDMDHENMFWYRQDPGLGLRLIYFSYDVKMKEKGDIPEGYSVSREKKERFSLILESASTNQTSMYLCASSSPVRVSNEQFFGPGTRLTVL.

The genes are TRBV7-3 and TRBJ1-1, with D perhaps TRBD1 (5 bases). CDR1 and CDR2 (germline): SGHTA, FQGTGA. There are 14 residues in the CDR3. V gave up 8 bases and J gave up 4 bases, with 17 bases separating them. Here the CDR3 reads CASQRRAGSTEAFF. DNA of the CDR3: TGTGCCAGCCAAAGGCGGGCAGGGAGCACTGAAGCTTTCTTT.

This rearrangement joins TRBV4-1 to TRBJ2-7, with 13 bases identical to TRBD2. This CDR3 contains 17 residues. Trimming cost V 3 bases and J 4 bases; bases outside gene matches: 9. Per germline, CDR1 MGHRA and CDR2 YSYEKL. The CDR3 DNA reads as TGCGCCAGCAGCCAGCCGCGTGGGACTAGCGGGATTTACGAGCAGTACTTC. Its protein is CASSQPRGTSGIYEQYF.

The chain uses TRBV7-9 and TRBJ1-5; no firm D call. The CDR3 extends over 14 amino acids. Trimming removed 1 base from V and 7 bases from J, with 11 bases in between. Germline CDR1 and CDR2: SEHNR and FQNEAQ (reference sequence). The CDR3 DNA reads TGTGCCAGCAGCTTAGGACGGGGTAGGCAGCCCCAGCATTTT. As protein: CASSLGRGRQPQHF.

This chain joins TRBV19 and TRBJ2-7; D gene ambiguous. From germline, CDR1 is LNHDA and CDR2 SQIVND (reference sequence). The CDR3 runs to 12 residues. Trimming stripped 3 bases from V and 4 bases from J, with 7 bases between. The CDR3 DNA sequence: TGTGCCAGTAGTATCAATGGGTACGAGCAGTACTTC. Protein sequence: CASSINGYEQYF.

This clone came up a few times. J is TRBJ2-7 and V is TRBV5-6; D is undetermined. Per the germline V gene, CDR1 is SGHDT and CDR2 is YYEEEE. V was pared by 1 base and J by 2 bases, with 10 bases between. The CDR3 runs to 14 residues. Here the CDR3 reads CASSLSDLTYEQYF. The CDR3, as DNA: TGTGCCAGCAGCTTGAGTGACCTTACCTACGAGCAGTACTTC.

J is TRBJ1-1 and V is TRBV19; D gene unclear. The V gene's germline CDR1 is LNHDA and CDR2 SQIVND (reference sequence). Deletions cut 5 bases from V and 6 bases from J, with 16 bases between. CDR3 size: 14 residues. In DNA, the CDR3 is TGTGCCAGTAGTTCCGGACGGGTGTTCGCTGAAGCTTTCTTT. It yields the protein CASSSGRVFAEAFF.

Concerning this clone itself: Distinct nucleotide sequences in the sample also encode this CDR3. This chain links TRBV6-1 with TRBJ1-5; D ambiguous. V was shortened by 1 base and J by 9 bases, with 4 bases between the two germline ends. Germline V gene sequence: CDR1 MNHNS, CDR2 SASEGT. The CDR3 is 11 amino acids. CDR3 residues: CASSEGLPQHF. The CDR3 nucleotides are TGTGCCAGCAGTGAAGGTCTGCCCCAGCATTTT.